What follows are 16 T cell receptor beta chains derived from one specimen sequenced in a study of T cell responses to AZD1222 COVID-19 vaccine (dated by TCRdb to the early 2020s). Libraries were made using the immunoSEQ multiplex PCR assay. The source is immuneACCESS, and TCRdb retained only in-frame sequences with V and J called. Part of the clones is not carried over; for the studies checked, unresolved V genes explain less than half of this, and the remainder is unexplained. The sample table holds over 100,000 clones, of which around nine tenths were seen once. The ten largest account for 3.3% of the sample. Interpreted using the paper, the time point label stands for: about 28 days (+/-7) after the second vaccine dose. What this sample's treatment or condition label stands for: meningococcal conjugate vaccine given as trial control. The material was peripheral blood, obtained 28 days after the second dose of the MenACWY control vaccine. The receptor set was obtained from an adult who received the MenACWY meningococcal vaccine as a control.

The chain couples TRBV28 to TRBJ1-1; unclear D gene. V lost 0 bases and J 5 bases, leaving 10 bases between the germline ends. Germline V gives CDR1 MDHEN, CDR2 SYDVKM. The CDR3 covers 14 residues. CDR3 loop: CASSLWTPGTEAFF. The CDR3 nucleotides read TGTGCCAGCAGTTTATGGACACCCGGGACTGAAGCTTTCTTT.

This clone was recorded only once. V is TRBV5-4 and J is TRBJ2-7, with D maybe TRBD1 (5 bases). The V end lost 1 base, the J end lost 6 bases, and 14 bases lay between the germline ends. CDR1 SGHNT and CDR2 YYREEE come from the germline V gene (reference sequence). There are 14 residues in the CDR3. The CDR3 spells CASSLQGTIREQYF. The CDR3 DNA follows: TGTGCCAGCAGCTTGCAGGGTACAATACGCGAGCAGTACTTC.

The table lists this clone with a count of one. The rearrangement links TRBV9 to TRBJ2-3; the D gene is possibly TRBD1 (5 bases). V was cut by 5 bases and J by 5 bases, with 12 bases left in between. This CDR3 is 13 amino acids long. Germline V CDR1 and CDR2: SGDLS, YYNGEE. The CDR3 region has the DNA TGTGCCAGCAGTACGACAGATAGAGATACGCAGTATTTT. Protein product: CASSTTDRDTQYF.

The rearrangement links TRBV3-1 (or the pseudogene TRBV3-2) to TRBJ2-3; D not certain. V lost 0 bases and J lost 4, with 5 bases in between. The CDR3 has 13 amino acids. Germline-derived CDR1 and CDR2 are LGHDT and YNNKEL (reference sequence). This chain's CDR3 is CASSQEPPDTQYF. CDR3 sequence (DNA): TGTGCCAGCAGCCAAGAACCCCCAGATACGCAGTATTTT.

CDR3 protein: CASSLDLGFDYGYTF. In DNA form, the CDR3 reads TGCGCCAGCAGCTTGGACCTGGGATTCGACTATGGCTACACCTTC. This chain connects TRBV5-1 to TRBJ1-2, with D hard to call. Germline V gene data show CDR1 as SGHRS and CDR2 as YFSETQ. V was clipped by 0 bases and J by 3 bases, with 12 bases between them. CDR3 length: 15 residues.

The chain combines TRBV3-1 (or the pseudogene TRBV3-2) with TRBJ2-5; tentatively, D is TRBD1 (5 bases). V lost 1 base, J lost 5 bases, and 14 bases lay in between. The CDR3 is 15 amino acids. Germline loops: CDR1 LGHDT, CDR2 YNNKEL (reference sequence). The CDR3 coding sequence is TGTGCCAGCAGCCAAGCAAACAGGCCCGGGGAGACCCAGTACTTC. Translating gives CASSQANRPGETQYF.

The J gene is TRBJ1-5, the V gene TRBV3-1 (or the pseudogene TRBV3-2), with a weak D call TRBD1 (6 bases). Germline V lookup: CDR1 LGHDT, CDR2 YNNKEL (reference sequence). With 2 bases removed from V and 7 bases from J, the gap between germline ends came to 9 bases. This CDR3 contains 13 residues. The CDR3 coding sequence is TGTGCCAGCAGCCAATCAAGGGGGCAGCCCCAGCATTTT. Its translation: CASSQSRGQPQHF.

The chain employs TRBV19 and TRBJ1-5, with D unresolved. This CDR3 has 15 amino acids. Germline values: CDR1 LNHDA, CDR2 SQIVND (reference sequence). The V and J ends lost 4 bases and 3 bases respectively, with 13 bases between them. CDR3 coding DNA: TGTGCCAGTAGTAGTTCCGGGTATGACAATCAGCCCCAGCATTTT. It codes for CASSSSGYDNQPQHF. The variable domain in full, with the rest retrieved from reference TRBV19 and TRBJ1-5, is DGGITQSPKYLFRKEGQNVTLSCEQNLNHDAMYWYRQDPGQGLRLIYYSQIVNDFQKGDIAEGYSVSREKKESFPLTVTSAQKNPTAFYLCASSSSGYDNQPQHFGDGTRLSIL.

The CDR3 region is CASSLPQAVGGYTF. CDR3 coding DNA: TGTGCCAGTAGTTTACCACAGGCGGTGGGTGGCTACACCTTC. The chain is built from TRBV19 and TRBJ1-2; tentative D call: TRBD1 (5 bases). With 5 bases removed from V and 7 bases from J, the gap between germline ends came to 17 bases. Germline-derived CDR1 and CDR2 are LNHDA and SQIVND (reference sequence). The CDR3 covers 14 residues.

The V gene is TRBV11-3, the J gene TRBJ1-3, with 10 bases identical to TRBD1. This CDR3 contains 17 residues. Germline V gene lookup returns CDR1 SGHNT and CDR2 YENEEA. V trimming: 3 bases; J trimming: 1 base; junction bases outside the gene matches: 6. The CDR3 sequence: CASSLGQGSGSGNTIYF. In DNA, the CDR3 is TGTGCCAGCAGCTTGGGACAGGGGTCGGGATCTGGAAACACCATATATTTT.

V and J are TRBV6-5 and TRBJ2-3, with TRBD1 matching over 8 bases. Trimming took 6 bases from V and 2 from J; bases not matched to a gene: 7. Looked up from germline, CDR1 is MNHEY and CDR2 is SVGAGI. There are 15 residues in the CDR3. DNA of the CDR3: TGTGCCAGCAGGGACTACAGGGGGGCCACAGATACGCAGTATTTT. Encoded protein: CASRDYRGATDTQYF.

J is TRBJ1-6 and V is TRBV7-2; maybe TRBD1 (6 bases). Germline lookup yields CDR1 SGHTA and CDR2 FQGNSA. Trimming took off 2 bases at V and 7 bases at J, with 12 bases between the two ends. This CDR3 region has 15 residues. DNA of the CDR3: TGTGCCAGCAGCTTACAGGGGTCCCCAAATTCACCCCTCCACTTT. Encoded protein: CASSLQGSPNSPLHF.

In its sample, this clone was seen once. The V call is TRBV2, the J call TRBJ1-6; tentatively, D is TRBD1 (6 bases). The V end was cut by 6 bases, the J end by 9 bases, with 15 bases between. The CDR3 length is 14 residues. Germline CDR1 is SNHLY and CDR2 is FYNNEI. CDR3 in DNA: TGTGCCAGCAGCGGGACAAGGAGTGGTTCACCCCTCCACTTT. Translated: CASSGTRSGSPLHF. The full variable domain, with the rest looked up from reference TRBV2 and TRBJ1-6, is EPEVTQTPSHQVTQMGQEVILRCVPISNHLYFYWYRQILGQKVEFLVSFYNNEISEKSEIFDDQFSVERPDGSNFTLKIRSTKLEDSAMYFCASSGTRSGSPLHFGNGTRLTVT.

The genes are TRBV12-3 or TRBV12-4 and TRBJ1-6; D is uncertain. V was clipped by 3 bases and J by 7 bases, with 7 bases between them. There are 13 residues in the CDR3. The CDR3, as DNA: TGTGCCAGCAGTTTTCAGGAGAATTCACCCCTCCACTTT. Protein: CASSFQENSPLHF.

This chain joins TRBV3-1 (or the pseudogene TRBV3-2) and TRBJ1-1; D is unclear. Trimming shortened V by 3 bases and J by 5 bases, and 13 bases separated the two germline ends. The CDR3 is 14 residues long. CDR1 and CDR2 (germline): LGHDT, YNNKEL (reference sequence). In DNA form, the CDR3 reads TGTGCCAGCAGCCATTCGGCCGCGGGGACTGAAGCTTTCTTT. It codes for CASSHSAAGTEAFF.

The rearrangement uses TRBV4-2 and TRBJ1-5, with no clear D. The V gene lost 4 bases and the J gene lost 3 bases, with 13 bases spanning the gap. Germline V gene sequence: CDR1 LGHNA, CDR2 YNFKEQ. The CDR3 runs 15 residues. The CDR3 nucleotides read TGTGCCAGCAGCCCGGACGTGGAGGTCAATCAGCCCCAGCATTTT. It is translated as CASSPDVEVNQPQHF.